These 6 T cell receptor beta chains were all obtained from the same sample, sequenced in a study of cytomegalovirus exposure and HLA in healthy donors. Clones were sequenced by immunoSEQ multiplex PCR, and TCRdb holds only the in-frame ones, with some missing. Of around 300,000 clones in the sample, roughly 90% were seen once. Sequenced material: PBMCs. The receptors here all came from a man aged 25 to 40 in good health and CMV-seronegative.

The chain employs TRBV27 and TRBJ2-7, with unresolved D. Per the germline V gene, CDR1 is MNHEY and CDR2 is SMNVEV (reference sequence). Trimming pared 2 bases from V and 0 bases from J, leaving 14 bases between. The CDR3 extends over 16 amino acids. CDR3 protein: CASSLRYYSNSYEQYF. The CDR3 bases are TGTGCCAGCAGTTTAAGGTACTACTCTAACTCCTACGAGCAGTACTTC.

The chain uses TRBV29-1 and TRBJ2-3, with TRBD1 identical over 8 bases. V was pared by 4 bases and J by 2 bases, with 5 bases of the junction left unmatched. CDR3 size: 14 residues. Germline V gives CDR1 SQVTM, CDR2 ANQGSEA. The CDR3 here is CSVGQGLSTDTQYF. Here the CDR3 DNA reads TGCAGCGTTGGACAGGGGCTATCCACAGATACGCAGTATTTT.

As DNA, the CDR3 is TGCGCCAGCAGCTTGTATGCCCCGGGACAGGGGGAAGAGACCCAGTACTTC. This encodes CASSLYAPGQGEETQYF. The chain links TRBV5-1 to TRBJ2-5; 11 bases map to TRBD1. The V gene end was trimmed by 1 base and the J gene end by 3 bases; junction bases not matched to a gene: 8. The germline CDR1 and CDR2 sequences are SGHRS and YFSETQ. The CDR3 is made up of 17 amino acids.

The chain recombines TRBV2 with TRBJ1-1, with a weak D call TRBD1 (5 bases). The germline V gene has CDR1 SNHLY and CDR2 FYNNEI. V was shortened by 5 bases and J by 6 bases, with 19 bases between the two germline ends. The CDR3 is made up of 15 amino acids. CDR3 in amino acids: CASSLTRGALAEAFF. In nucleotides, the CDR3 is TGTGCCAGCAGTTTGACCCGCGGGGCTCTCGCTGAAGCTTTCTTT.

The V gene is TRBV6-5, the J gene TRBJ1-3, with D maybe TRBD1 (5 bases). The CDR3 is 15 residues long. V lost 5 bases to trimming and J lost 4 bases, with 15 bases between them. From germline, CDR1 is MNHEY and CDR2 SVGAGI. The CDR3 protein is CASSRDSPYGNTIYF. Here the CDR3 DNA reads TGTGCCAGCAGTCGGGACTCCCCCTACGGAAACACCATATATTTT.

The V gene is TRBV11-2, the J gene TRBJ2-2; 7 bases agree with TRBD1. The CDR3 has 19 residues. Per the germline V gene, CDR1 is SGHAT and CDR2 is FQNNGV. V gave up 5 bases and J gave up 0 bases; unmatched junction bases: 15. The DNA of the CDR3 is TGTGCCAGCAGCCCAGCTGGGACAGAGAAAAGTACGAACACCGGGGAGCTGTTTTTT. Translation gives CASSPAGTEKSTNTGELFF.